The entry that follows covers one TCR beta chain sequence. Produced via immunoSEQ multiplex PCR; TCRdb's table is partial and in-frame only. Here the sample spans about 390,000 clones, more than 75% being singletons. Participant reports of clinical history set cohort assignment. The data were obtained in a study of blood T cell repertoires in COVID-19. Overall study context: Researchers got acute and convalescent COVID-19 samples from the United States, Italy and Spain. From T cells, B-cell-depleted T cells, or PBMCs came the material, which was cDNA or gDNA.

V lost 3 bases to trimming and J lost 0 bases; unmatched junction nucleotides: 4. The CDR3 covers 14 residues. Per germline, CDR1 SQVTM and CDR2 ANQGSEA. V usage is TRBV29-1 and J usage is TRBJ1-1, with 7 nucleotides matching TRBD1. The source material was PBMCs or T cells enriched from blood (not recorded which). The clonotype originates from a woman aged 45-65 years who had recovered from COVID-19. The CDR3 DNA sequence: TGCAGCGTTGACCCGACAGGGTTGAACACTGAAGCTTTCTTT. Its translation: CSVDPTGLNTEAFF.